Following are 28 T cell receptor beta chains from one sample sequenced in a study of cytomegalovirus exposure and HLA in healthy donors. The primer mix had 60 Vbeta and 13 Jbeta primers. Repertoires were generated with immunoSEQ multiplex PCR, while TCRdb's copy carries only in-frame clones and drops some. Of fewer than 150,000 clones listed, 76% were seen once; the top ten hold 3.9%. Input material: PBMCs. The receptors originated from a man younger than 35 in good health and CMV-seronegative.

This chain uses TRBV4-1 with TRBJ2-1; 10 bases match TRBD1. Germline V lookup: CDR1 MGHRA, CDR2 YSYEKL. Losses at the gene ends were 0 bases for V and 4 bases for J; bases not matched to a gene: 6. The CDR3 covers 17 residues. CDR3: CASSQDFGTGVYNEQFF. CDR3 in DNA: TGCGCCAGCAGCCAAGATTTCGGGACAGGGGTGTACAATGAGCAGTTCTTC.

The rearrangement links TRBV4-1 to TRBJ2-5; 8 nucleotides match TRBD2. The germline V gene encodes CDR1 MGHRA and CDR2 YSYEKL. This CDR3 region has 16 residues. The V gene end was trimmed by 2 bases and the J gene end by 3 bases; junction bases not matched to a gene: 8. The CDR3 DNA reads as TGCGCCAGCAGCCAATACCTTGGCGGGAGGAAAGAGACCCAGTACTTC. Translation: CASSQYLGGRKETQYF.

The chain combines TRBV27 with TRBJ2-7; D perhaps matches TRBD2 (6 bases). Germline V gene data show CDR1 as MNHEY and CDR2 as SMNVEV (reference sequence). Trimming shortened V by 2 bases and J by 2 bases, and 19 bases separated the two germline ends. The CDR3 spans 17 residues. CDR3 DNA sequence: TGTGCCAGCAGTTTAGTCTCGGGAAGCGGGCCTACCTACGAGCAGTACTTC. As protein: CASSLVSGSGPTYEQYF.

The chain combines TRBV30 with TRBJ2-7, with D possibly matching TRBD1 (6 bases). In germline, CDR1 is GTSNPN, CDR2 SVGIG (reference sequence). V was cut by 0 bases and J by 6 bases, with 6 bases left in between. This CDR3 has 11 amino acids. The CDR3 loop is CAWSVGGEQYF. In DNA form, the CDR3 reads TGTGCCTGGAGTGTAGGGGGCGAGCAGTACTTC. Full variable domain (outside the CDR3, taken from reference TRBV30 and TRBJ2-7): SQTIHQWPATLVQPVGSPLSLECTVEGTSNPNLYWYRQAAGRGLQLLFYSVGIGQISSEVPQNLSASRPQDRQFILSSKKLLLSDSGFYLCAWSVGGEQYFGPGTRLTVT.

CDR3: CASSPPQFYGYTF. The CDR3 coding sequence is TGTGCCAGCAGCCCCCCCCAGTTCTATGGCTACACCTTC. V and J are TRBV28 and TRBJ1-2, with D unclear. CDR1 is MDHEN and CDR2 is SYDVKM in the germline V gene. V lost 6 bases and J lost 4, with 12 bases in between. The CDR3 has 13 residues.

This clone showed up just once. The chain joins TRBV28 to TRBJ1-2, with TRBD1 matching 7 bases. The CDR3 is 16 residues long. CDR1 and CDR2 (germline): MDHEN, SYDVKM. Trimming took 5 bases from V and 1 from J; bases not matched to a gene: 10. CDR3 coding DNA: TGTGCCAGCAGTGTCTTAATGGGACAGCTTAACTATGGCTACACCTTC. Amino acid sequence: CASSVLMGQLNYGYTF.

The chain is built from TRBV19 and TRBJ2-7; a weak D match, TRBD2 (5 bases). Germline V lookup: CDR1 LNHDA, CDR2 SQIVND (reference sequence). V lost 6 bases to trimming and J lost 7 bases, with 19 bases between them. The CDR3 is 14 residues long. CDR3 DNA sequence: TGTGCCAGTAGCGACCTAAAAGCCCGGGGAGAGCAGTACTTC. The encoded protein is CASSDLKARGEQYF.

The chain uses TRBV5-6 and TRBJ2-3; TRBD1 matches at 8 bases. This CDR3 region has 15 residues. Germline assignment: CDR1 SGHDT and CDR2 YYEEEE. V lost 4 bases and J lost 0; bases outside the gene matches: 4. This chain's CDR3 is CASSLTGVSTDTQYF. CDR3 nucleotides: TGTGCCAGCAGCCTGACAGGGGTCAGCACAGATACGCAGTATTTT. Full variable domain (remainder filled in from reference TRBV5-6 and TRBJ2-3): DAGVTQSPTHLIKTRGQQVTLRCSPKSGHDTVSWYQQALGQGPQFIFQYYEEEERQRGNFPDRFSGHQFPNYSSELNVNALLLGDSALYLCASSLTGVSTDTQYFGPGTRLTVL.

V is TRBV7-9 and J is TRBJ1-2, with TRBD1 matching over 9 bases. Germline V gene lookup returns CDR1 SEHNR and CDR2 FQNEAQ (reference sequence). V trimming: 1 base; J trimming: 5 bases; junction bases outside the gene matches: 2. This CDR3 is built from 14 residues. The CDR3 DNA reads TGTGCCAGCAGCTTAGGGGGACAGGGATATGGCTACACCTTC. It yields the protein CASSLGGQGYGYTF.

This clone was found many times. This chain connects TRBV6-1 to TRBJ1-2; 10 bases line up with TRBD1. After removal of 1 base from V and 4 bases from J, the junction contained 0 bases not matched to a gene. CDR3 length equals 14 residues. Germline V gene data show CDR1 as MNHNS and CDR2 as SASEGT. The CDR3 DNA reads TGTGCCAGCAGTGAAGGGACAGGGGGCTATGGCTACACCTTC. Its protein product is CASSEGTGGYGYTF.

V and J are TRBV19 and TRBJ1-2; D unclear. Between the trimmed V and J ends, which lost 3 bases and 0 bases, there was a span of 14 bases. Germline V CDR1 and CDR2: LNHDA, SQIVND (reference sequence). The CDR3 loop spans 16 amino acids. CDR3: CASSISSTTPNYGYTF. The CDR3 coding sequence is TGTGCCAGTAGTATCTCCTCGACTACACCTAACTATGGCTACACCTTC.

This chain links TRBV5-1 with TRBJ1-1; D perhaps matches TRBD1 (5 bases). Per germline, CDR1 SGHRS and CDR2 YFSETQ. V dropped 1 base and J dropped 1 base, with 17 bases sitting between them. The CDR3 has 17 amino acids. CDR3 amino acids: CASSLIVGAGPNTEAFF. As DNA, the CDR3 is TGCGCCAGCAGCTTGATTGTAGGGGCAGGGCCGAACACTGAAGCTTTCTTT. Full variable domain (missing parts from reference TRBV5-1 and TRBJ1-1): KAGVTQTPRYLIKTRGQQVTLSCSPISGHRSVSWYQQTPGQGLQFLFEYFSETQRNKGNFPGRFSGRQFSNSRSEMNVSTLELGDSALYLCASSLIVGAGPNTEAFFGQGTRLTVV.

The V call is TRBV5-4, the J call TRBJ1-4; TRBD1 agrees at 7 bases. V lost 3 bases and J lost 1; bases outside the gene matches: 6. Germline-derived CDR1 and CDR2 are SGHNT and YYREEE (reference sequence). The CDR3 is made up of 16 amino acids. The CDR3: CASSSNRQGTNEKLFF. The CDR3 DNA is TGTGCCAGCAGCTCGAATCGACAGGGAACTAATGAAAAACTGTTTTTT.

This chain links TRBV27 with TRBJ1-4, with D unclear. Germline V CDR1 and CDR2: MNHEY, SMNVEV (reference sequence). V was pared by 2 bases and J by 8 bases, with 12 bases between. The CDR3 length is 14 residues. Here the CDR3 DNA reads TGTGCCAGCAGTTTAATGGAAGGCGGGGAAAAACTGTTTTTT. Translation gives CASSLMEGGEKLFF.

This chain uses TRBV6-5 with TRBJ2-7; 7 positions match TRBD2. V shed 1 base, J shed 3 bases, and the junction held 3 bases outside the gene matches. The CDR3 sequence is 14 residues long. CDR1 MNHEY and CDR2 SVGAGI come from the germline V gene. For the CDR3, the DNA is TGTGCCAGCAGTTACTTACCTAGCGGCTACGAGCAGTACTTC. This gives the protein CASSYLPSGYEQYF.

This clone was found a few times. The chain employs TRBV15 and TRBJ1-6; D not certain. The CDR3 has 16 residues. The V and J ends lost 0 bases and 7 bases respectively, with 13 bases between them. Germline loops: CDR1 LNHNV, CDR2 YYDKDF (reference sequence). The CDR3 DNA reads as TGTGCCACCAGCAGAGATGACGAGGTATACAATTCACCCCTCCACTTT. Protein product: CATSRDDEVYNSPLHF. The full variable domain, in which reference TRBV15 and TRBJ1-6 provide the parts outside the CDR3, is DAMVIQNPRYQVTQFGKPVTLSCSQTLNHNVMYWYQQKSSQAPKLLFHYYDKDFNNEADTPDNFQSRRPNTSFCFLDIRSPGLGDTAMYLCATSRDDEVYNSPLHFGNGTRLTVT.

The CDR3 DNA reads TGTGCCAGCAAGGAGGCCTCCTACGAGCAGTACTTC. Translated, it gives CASKEASYEQYF. The chain employs TRBV2 and TRBJ2-5; TRBD2 might be the D (5 bases). The J call may be mistaken, given a closer DNA end match to TRBJ2-7. The CDR3 loop spans 12 amino acids. The germline gives CDR1 SNHLY, CDR2 FYNNEI.

J is TRBJ1-1 and V is TRBV18; D gene unclear. The CDR3 loop spans 11 amino acids. CDR1 and CDR2 (germline): KGHSH, LQKENI. V was cut by 8 bases and J by 1 base, with 5 bases left in between. The CDR3 nucleotides read TGTGCCAGCCAGGCGAACACTGAAGCTTTCTTT. This translates into CASQANTEAFF.

The chain combines TRBV5-1 with TRBJ2-7, with 7 bases lining up with TRBD2. The CDR3 runs to 15 residues. Germline V gene sequence: CDR1 SGHRS, CDR2 YFSETQ. The V gene end was trimmed by 6 bases and the J gene end by 2 bases; junction bases not matched to a gene: 11. Here the CDR3 DNA reads TGCGCCAGCACGTTGGGGGGAGGGCCGCCCTACGAGCAGTACTTC. Protein: CASTLGGGPPYEQYF.

This clone was counted between two and nine times. The V gene is TRBV6-5, the J gene TRBJ1-1, with 8 bases that match TRBD1. V shed 10 bases, J shed 0 bases, and the junction held 7 bases outside the gene matches. The CDR3 has 14 amino acids. Germline CDR1 is MNHEY and CDR2 is SVGAGI. CDR3 sequence: CATTGGSMNTEAFF. The CDR3 coding sequence is TGTGCCACCACAGGGGGGTCAATGAACACTGAAGCTTTCTTT.

This chain uses TRBV10-1 with TRBJ1-4; D is unresolved. Germline V CDR1 and CDR2: WNHNN, SYGVQD (reference sequence). The CDR3 runs 14 residues. V was trimmed by 7 bases and J by 0 bases, leaving 9 bases between them. The CDR3 reads CASIRVATNEKLFF. In DNA form, the CDR3 reads TGCGCCAGCATTAGAGTTGCAACTAATGAAAAACTGTTTTTT.

This clone was counted a single time. The rearrangement joins TRBV7-8 to TRBJ2-3; 9 nucleotides line up with TRBD2. Losses at the gene ends were 5 bases for V and 1 base for J; bases not matched to a gene: 4. Germline CDR1 SGHVS, CDR2 FQNEAQ. The CDR3 consists of 15 residues. CDR3 sequence (DNA): TGTGCCAGCAGCCCCGTAGCGGGAGGCACAGATACGCAGTATTTT. It specifies CASSPVAGGTDTQYF.

V usage is TRBV29-1 and J usage is TRBJ2-7, with 7 nucleotides matching TRBD2. This CDR3 comprises 20 residues. Germline V lookup: CDR1 SQVTM, CDR2 ANQGSEA. Trimming at V came to 3 bases and at J to 0 bases, leaving 23 bases not matched to a gene. CDR3 amino acids: CSVEGRGRIAGKASSYEQYF. DNA of the CDR3: TGCAGCGTTGAGGGGAGGGGCCGCATAGCGGGTAAAGCAAGCTCCTACGAGCAGTACTTC.

The chain combines TRBV5-4 with TRBJ2-2; 7 nucleotides align to TRBD2. The CDR3 is 13 residues long. V shed 3 bases, J shed 7 bases, and the junction held 3 bases outside the gene matches. CDR1 and CDR2 from the germline V gene are SGHNT and YYREEE (reference sequence). The CDR3 DNA reads TGTGCCAGCAGCTCTCCGGGGGGCGGGGAGCTGTTTTTT. Translated, it gives CASSSPGGGELFF.

Here the CDR3 reads CASSANTATGIYEQYF. The CDR3 coding sequence is TGTGCCAGCAGCGCCAATACGGCCACAGGCATCTACGAGCAGTACTTC. The chain links TRBV9 to TRBJ2-7; possible D gene TRBD1, 5 bases. Trimming took off 3 bases at V and 3 bases at J, with 19 bases between the two ends. The CDR3 consists of 16 residues. Germline values: CDR1 SGDLS, CDR2 YYNGEE.

The chain carries TRBV19 and TRBJ1-1; 10 bases are a match to TRBD1. V lost 4 bases and J lost 8; bases outside the gene matches: 4. CDR1 and CDR2 (germline): LNHDA, SQIVND (reference sequence). The CDR3 has 13 residues. This chain's CDR3 is CASSKGTGDEAFF. The DNA of the CDR3 is TGTGCCAGTAGTAAAGGGACAGGGGACGAAGCTTTCTTT.

V gene TRBV6-4 combines with J gene TRBJ2-2; no firm D call. Germline V lookup: CDR1 MRHNA, CDR2 SNTAGT. There are 14 residues in the CDR3. The ends were cut back, 7 bases at V and 8 bases at J, with 17 bases in the middle. CDR3 nucleotides: TGTGCCAGCAAACCAACGAGACAATTTGGGGAGCTGTTTTTT. Its protein product is CASKPTRQFGELFF.

The chain couples TRBV9 to TRBJ2-1; 7 positions match TRBD2. Trimming at V came to 4 bases and at J to 3 bases, leaving 10 bases not matched to a gene. Germline assignment: CDR1 SGDLS and CDR2 YYNGEE. This CDR3 is 16 amino acids long. The CDR3 spells CASSLSSSGDYNEQFF. The CDR3 DNA follows: TGTGCCAGCAGCCTCTCCTCTAGCGGAGACTACAATGAGCAGTTCTTC.